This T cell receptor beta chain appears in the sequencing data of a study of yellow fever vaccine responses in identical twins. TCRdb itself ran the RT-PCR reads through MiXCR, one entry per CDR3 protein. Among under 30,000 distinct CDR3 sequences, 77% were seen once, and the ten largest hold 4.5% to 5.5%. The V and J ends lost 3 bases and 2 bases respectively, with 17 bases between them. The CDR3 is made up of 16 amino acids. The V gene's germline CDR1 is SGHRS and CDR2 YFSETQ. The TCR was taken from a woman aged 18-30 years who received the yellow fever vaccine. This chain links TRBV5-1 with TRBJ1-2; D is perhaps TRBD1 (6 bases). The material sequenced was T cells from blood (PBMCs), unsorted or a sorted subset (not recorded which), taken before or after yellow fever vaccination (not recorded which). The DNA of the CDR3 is TGCGCCAGCAGCTCGAGTTTTTATGGGGGCAACTATGGCTACACCTTC. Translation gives CASSSSFYGGNYGYTF. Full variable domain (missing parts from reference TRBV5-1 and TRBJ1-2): KAGVTQTPRYLIKTRGQQVTLSCSPISGHRSVSWYQQTPGQGLQFLFEYFSETQRNKGNFPGRFSGRQFSNSRSEMNVSTLELGDSALYLCASSSSFYGGNYGYTFGSGTRLTVV.